The present TCR beta chain was sequenced within a study of identical twins (TCRdb year 2016). Some background on the complete study: To test whether fetal clonotypes persist, this study deep-sequenced TCR alpha and beta repertoires from monozygotic twins, from unrelated adults of various ages, and from cord blood. Replicate twin experiments were performed at different times using different library preparation protocols to rule out contamination.

The germline V gene supplies CDR1 MGHDK and CDR2 SYGVNS. The CDR3 contains 16 residues, cysteine and phenylalanine counted. Of the read, only the CDR3 DNA is kept; its 48 bases are in frame from base 1. V gives up 6 bases and J gives up 10 bases, and the segment between their germline ends measures 22 bases. Every donor was a healthy Caucasian. The twin cohort comprised three pairs of female monozygotic twins, all aged roughly 18 to 29 years. CD4+ and CD8+ T cell populations were isolated with positive isolation kits from Invitrogen. Beyond this particular receptor, the publication reports: In monozygotic twins, recombination models systematically underestimated out-of-frame TCR alpha sharing, but the models matched the sharing seen between unrelated individuals. Zero-insertion analyses could be partly confounded by invariant T cells such as MAIT and iNKT, although diverse VJ usage argued against such confounding for most clonotypes. Abundant cord blood beta clonotypes carried fewer insertions; young adult naive repertoires showed a weaker similar trend, while memory repertoires showed none. Excess twin sharing in beta out-of-frame sequences was weaker because fewer shared sequences lowered the signal-to-noise ratio. Because the same donors could not be followed over many years, the conclusions depended on cross-sectional statistical analysis. Out-of-frame TCR alpha sequences shared between twins showed an excess of low generation-probability sequences compared with coincidental sharing between unrelated individuals.

Library generation was performed with 5' RACE. TCRdb lists the instrument as Illumina HiSeq 2000. Template switching introduced a universal primer binding site; the final cDNA contained a unique molecular identifier, enabling accurate counting of TCR cDNA molecules. Specific primers in the conserved constant-segment region were used to synthesize first-strand cDNA for the TCR alpha and beta chains. To control for contamination, each cDNA library was double barcoded with a SMART-Mk sample barcode plus Illumina barcodes. Two successive PCR steps introduced TruSeq adapter sequences along with Illumina sample barcodes. TCR alpha and beta cDNA libraries were sequenced on the Illumina HiSeq platform with custom primers. The published analysis was carried out like this. MiGEC processed the raw reads to extract unique molecular identifiers, while MiXCR was used to determine the CDR3 positions. For each individual, recombination models were inferred using an EM algorithm with the repgenHMM and IGoR tools. The tcR package in R was used for shared clonotype analysis, with sharing normalized by the product of cloneset sizes. To study raw recombination free of thymic and clonal selection effects, out-of-frame nonproductive sequences were analyzed. Using fastp at Q25 and MiXCR, TCRdb reprocessed the public reads and kept productive beta chains. One record per CDR3 amino acid sequence lists the most common genes and DNA. TCRdb's processing, not the authors', yielded these V and J calls. The sample table contains hundreds of thousands of distinct CDR3 sequences; only one count was recorded for about 22% of them. The top ten hold 0.45% to 0.5% of the sample.

Points on this clonotype: Its antigen is still unknown. Base quality data are lacking; no much larger clone is found one base away.

The same sample was also used in a study of yellow fever vaccine responses in identical twins. That second publication adds: According to the authors, in identical twins the way T cells responded to vaccination appeared partly convergent and partly personalized. The study precisely tracked vaccine-responding T cell clones in identical twins.

In this chain, TRBV25-1 is recombined with TRBJ1-6, with TRBD1 as a weak D call on 6 bases. The source of this sequence is a woman younger than 30 in good health. The source material was CD4+ T cells sorted from blood. The bases read TGTGCCAGCAGCAGGGACCGGGGGACTAGGGGGTCACCCCTCCACTTT. Its translation is CASSRDRGTRGSPLHF.